These T cell receptor beta chains were read from a single sample in a study of T-cell reconstitution after alpha-beta-depleted transplantation in children. TCRdb called the PCR reads again in MiXCR, with one record for every CDR3 protein. In the table there are roughly 490,000 distinct CDR3 sequences, over 10% of which are singletons. Material: PBMCs, mostly from graft donor cells, obtained 180 days after TCRalphabeta/CD19-depleted stem cell transplant. The receptors shown here come from a female patient aged 2 to 10 who had a stem cell transplant for aplastic anemia, so the T cells may come from the graft donor. CDR3s include the opening cysteine and the closing phenylalanine or tryptophan. A D gene is named only where the DNA matches it firmly. Only some rows state a clone size, as once, few, many or a class for expanded clones.

J: TRBJ2-6
size: .
V: TRBV2
D: TRBD1
length: 13
CDR3: CASDRAGANVLTF
DNA: TGTGCCAGTGACAGGGCTGGGGCCAACGTCCTGACTTTC

J: TRBJ2-7
size: .
V: TRBV20-1
D: TRBD2
length: 15
CDR3: CSARVRTSGAYEQYF
DNA: TGCAGTGCTAGAGTTCGGACTAGCGGCGCCTACGAGCAGTACTTC

J: TRBJ1-1
size: .
V: TRBV6-5
D: .
length: 12
CDR3: CASSYGGTAAFF
DNA: TGTGCCAGCAGTTATGGAGGGACGGCGGCTTTCTTT

J: TRBJ1-5
size: few
V: TRBV2
D: TRBD1
length: 16
CDR3: CASSALQGAGNQPQHF
DNA: TGTGCCAGCAGCGCCCTACAGGGGGCCGGCAATCAGCCCCAGCATTTT

J: TRBJ2-1
size: .
V: TRBV10-3
D: TRBD2
length: 16
CDR3: CAISESGGRASDEQFF
DNA: TGTGCCATCAGTGAGTCTGGGGGGAGGGCCTCAGATGAGCAGTTCTTC

J: TRBJ1-2
size: many
V: TRBV29-1
D: .
length: 13
CDR3: CSVERQATRGYTF
DNA: TGCAGCGTTGAGCGCCAGGCCACGAGGGGCTACACCTTC

J: TRBJ1-5
size: .
V: TRBV7-2
D: .
length: 15
CDR3: CASSFRLDSNQPQHF
DNA: TGTGCCAGCAGCTTTCGTTTGGATAGCAATCAGCCCCAGCATTTT

J: TRBJ2-3
size: .
V: TRBV12-3/TRBV12-4
D: TRBD2
length: 15
CDR3: CASTHGEGNTDTQYF
DNA: TGTGCCAGCACCCACGGGGAGGGCAATACAGATACGCAGTATTTT

J: TRBJ2-1
size: few
V: TRBV2
D: TRBD2
length: 13
CDR3: CARALAGHNEQFF
DNA: TGTGCCAGAGCTCTAGCGGGTCACAATGAGCAGTTCTTC

J: TRBJ2-4
size: .
V: TRBV7-2
D: .
length: 13
CDR3: CASSSLNPSIQYF
DNA: TGTGCCAGCAGCTCTCTTAACCCTAGCATTCAGTACTTC

J: TRBJ2-1
size: .
V: TRBV28
D: .
length: 15
CDR3: CASGPAGPRGNEQFF
DNA: TGTGCCAGCGGCCCCGCCGGACCCCGCGGAAATGAGCAGTTCTTC

J: TRBJ2-2
size: few
V: TRBV12-3/TRBV12-4
D: TRBD1
length: 14
CDR3: CASSVTGAAGELFF
DNA: TGTGCCAGCAGTGTAACAGGGGCCGCCGGGGAGCTGTTTTTT

J: TRBJ2-7
size: many
V: TRBV29-1
D: .
length: 15
CDR3: CSPSPETGSHYEQYF
DNA: TGCAGCCCTTCCCCCGAGACAGGATCCCATTACGAGCAGTACTTC

J: TRBJ1-1
size: many
V: TRBV28
D: .
length: 11
CDR3: CASSHSAEAFF
DNA: TGTGCCAGCAGCCATTCTGCCGAAGCTTTCTTT

J: TRBJ2-1
size: few
V: TRBV11-2
D: TRBD2
length: 18
CDR3: CASSRSGTSGSSHNEQFF
DNA: TGTGCCAGCAGCCGTTCCGGGACTAGCGGGTCCTCCCACAATGAGCAGTTCTTC

J: TRBJ2-7
size: .
V: TRBV11-2
D: .
length: 19
CDR3: CASSSVPLAKINQYYEQYF
DNA: TGTGCCAGCAGCTCCGTTCCGCTAGCTAAGATAAATCAATACTACGAGCAGTACTTC

J: TRBJ1-1
size: .
V: TRBV12-3/TRBV12-4
D: TRBD1
length: 15
CDR3: CASSLEKTGLTEAFF
DNA: TGTGCCAGCAGTTTGGAGAAGACAGGGCTCACTGAAGCTTTCTTT

J: TRBJ2-1
size: .
V: TRBV6-2/TRBV6-3
D: TRBD1
length: 14
CDR3: CASPGQGISNEQFF
DNA: TGTGCCAGCCCGGGACAGGGGATAAGCAATGAGCAGTTCTTC

J: TRBJ2-7
size: few
V: TRBV10-3
D: .
length: 17
CDR3: CAISESWGALSSYEQYF
DNA: TGTGCCATCAGTGAGTCCTGGGGGGCCCTTAGCTCCTACGAGCAGTACTTC

J: TRBJ2-2
size: .
V: TRBV20-1
D: TRBD2
length: 16
CDR3: CSARDLGLAGAGELFF
DNA: TGCAGTGCTAGAGACCTAGGACTAGCGGGAGCCGGGGAGCTGTTTTTT

J: TRBJ2-7
size: .
V: TRBV28
D: TRBD1
length: 13
CDR3: CASTSGQGSEQYF
DNA: TGTGCCAGCACCTCCGGACAGGGAAGTGAGCAGTACTTC

J: TRBJ2-2
size: many
V: TRBV18
D: .
length: 16
CDR3: CASSPVTAGLTGELFF
DNA: TGTGCCAGCTCACCAGTGACAGCGGGCCTCACCGGGGAGCTGTTTTTT

J: TRBJ2-2
size: few
V: TRBV10-2
D: .
length: 15
CDR3: CAIFRRGTNTGELFF
DNA: TGCGCCATTTTTCGGAGGGGAACGAACACCGGGGAGCTGTTTTTT

J: TRBJ1-5
size: .
V: TRBV5-6
D: .
length: 16
CDR3: CASSTRGIYSNQPQHF
DNA: TGTGCCAGCAGCACTCGGGGAATCTATAGCAATCAGCCCCAGCATTTT